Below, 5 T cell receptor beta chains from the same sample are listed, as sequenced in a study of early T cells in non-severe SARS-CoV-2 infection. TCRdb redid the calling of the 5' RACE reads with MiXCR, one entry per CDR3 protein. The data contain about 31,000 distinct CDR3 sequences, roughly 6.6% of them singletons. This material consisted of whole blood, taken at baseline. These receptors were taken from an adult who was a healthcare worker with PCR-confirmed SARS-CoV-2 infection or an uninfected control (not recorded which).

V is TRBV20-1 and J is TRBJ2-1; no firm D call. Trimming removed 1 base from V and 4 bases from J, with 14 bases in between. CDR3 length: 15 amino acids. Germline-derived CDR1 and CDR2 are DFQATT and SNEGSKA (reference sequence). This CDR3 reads CSARAVQYQYNEQFF. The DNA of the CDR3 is TGCAGTGCTAGAGCTGTTCAGTACCAGTACAATGAGCAGTTCTTC.

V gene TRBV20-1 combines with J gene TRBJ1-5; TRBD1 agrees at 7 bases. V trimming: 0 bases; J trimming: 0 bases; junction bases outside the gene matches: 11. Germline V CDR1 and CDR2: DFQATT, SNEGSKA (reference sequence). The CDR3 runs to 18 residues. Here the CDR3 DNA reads TGCAGTGCTAGAGAACGCCTAGACAGGGCGAATAGCAATCAGCCCCAGCATTTT. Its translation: CSARERLDRANSNQPQHF.

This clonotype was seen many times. CDR3: CATSEPGSSSYNEQFF. CDR3 bases: TGTGCCACCAGTGAACCGGGATCCAGCTCCTACAATGAGCAGTTCTTC. The chain uses TRBV24-1 and TRBJ2-1, with D possibly TRBD2 on 5 matching bases. Germline assignment: CDR1 KGHDR and CDR2 SFDVKD. The length of the CDR3 is 16 residues. V was clipped by 4 bases and J by 0 bases, with 12 bases between them.

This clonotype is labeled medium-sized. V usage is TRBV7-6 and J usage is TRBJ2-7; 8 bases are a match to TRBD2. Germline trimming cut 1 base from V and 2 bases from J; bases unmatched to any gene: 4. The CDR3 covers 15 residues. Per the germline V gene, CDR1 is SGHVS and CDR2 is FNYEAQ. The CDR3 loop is CASSLGLASTYEQYF. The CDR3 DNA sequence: TGTGCCAGCAGCTTAGGACTAGCGTCGACCTACGAGCAGTACTTC. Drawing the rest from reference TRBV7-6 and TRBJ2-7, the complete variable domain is GAGVSQSPRYKVTKRGQDVALRCDPISGHVSLYWYRQALGQGPEFLTYFNYEAQQDKSGLPNDRFSAERPEGSISTLTIQRTEQRDSAMYRCASSLGLASTYEQYFGPGTRLTVT.

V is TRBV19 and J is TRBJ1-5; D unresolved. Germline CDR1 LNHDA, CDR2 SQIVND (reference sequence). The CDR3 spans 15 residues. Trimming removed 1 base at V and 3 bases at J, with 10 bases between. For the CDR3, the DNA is TGTGCCAGTAGTATAGCCTCCGCTCCCAATCAGCCCCAGCATTTT. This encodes CASSIASAPNQPQHF. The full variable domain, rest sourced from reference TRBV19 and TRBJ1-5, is DGGITQSPKYLFRKEGQNVTLSCEQNLNHDAMYWYRQDPGQGLRLIYYSQIVNDFQKGDIAEGYSVSREKKESFPLTVTSAQKNPTAFYLCASSIASAPNQPQHFGDGTRLSIL.